This TCR beta chain came from a study of long-term antiretroviral therapy in people with HIV. V lost 0 bases and J 0 bases, leaving 11 bases between the germline ends. CDR1 and CDR2 (germline): GTSNPN, SVGIG (reference sequence). There are 15 residues in the CDR3. Survey-level immunoSEQ v3.0 assays were run. Sequencing was performed with immunoSEQ multiplex PCR; in TCRdb, only in-frame clones are kept and a portion is missing. The profile covers some 22,000 clones, with 85% appearing a single time and more than 10% taken by the ten largest. Sample: unsorted PBMCs, taken 1.6 years after starting antiretroviral therapy. J is TRBJ1-1 and V is TRBV30; D is unresolved. The receptor was isolated from a man aged 40-49 years with HIV. The CDR3 region has the DNA TGTGCCTGGAGTGTGGGAGGTTCGATGAACACTGAAGCTTTCTTT. Its translation: CAWSVGGSMNTEAFF. Filled out from reference TRBV30 and TRBJ1-1, the complete variable domain reads SQTIHQWPATLVQPVGSPLSLECTVEGTSNPNLYWYRQAAGRGLQLLFYSVGIGQISSEVPQNLSASRPQDRQFILSSKKLLLSDSGFYLCAWSVGGSMNTEAFFGQGTRLTVV.